A selection of T cell receptor beta chains follows, all from one sample in a study of T-cell reconstitution after alpha-beta-depleted transplantation in children. MiXCR was run by TCRdb on the PCR reads, yielding one entry per CDR3 protein. The sample carries a few hundred thousand distinct CDR3 sequences, 9.7% recorded once. The source was PBMCs from the stem cell graft donor, collected from the stem cell graft. The receptors derive from a human donor who donated a stem cell graft to a child with SCID. CDR3s include the opening cysteine and the closing phenylalanine or tryptophan. The order of the fields is J gene, D gene, V gene, clone size, CDR3 DNA, CDR3 protein. D genes are given only for firm matches. Some rows have no size entry. The others give once, few or many, or a class for an expanded clone.

TRBJ2-1,-,TRBV4-2,many,TGTGCCAGCAGCCGGACAGGCGGGGGCTCCAATGAGCAGTTCTTC,CASSRTGGGSNEQFF
TRBJ1-2,-,TRBV29-1,-,TGCAGCGGCTCATCTAACTATGGCTACACCTTC,CSGSSNYGYTF
TRBJ2-7,-,TRBV4-2,few,TGTGCCAGCAGCCCGGGGCTAGCGTGGTTTCGGACCTACGAGCAGTACTTC,CASSPGLAWFRTYEQYF
TRBJ1-3,-,TRBV11-2,many,TGTGCCAGCAGCCCCCGGGGGGGAAACACCATATATTTT,CASSPRGGNTIYF
TRBJ1-2,-,TRBV20-1,many,TGCAGTGCTAGAGATCGGCGGACCTATGGCTACACCTTC,CSARDRRTYGYTF
TRBJ1-1,TRBD1,TRBV7-3,-,TGTGCCAGCAGCCTTCTGACAGGGAGGAACACTGAAGCTTTCTTT,CASSLLTGRNTEAFF
TRBJ1-6,TRBD1,TRBV6-5,many,TGTGCCAGCAGTTACCGACAGGGGCCCCTGGGGAATTCACCCCTCCACTTT,CASSYRQGPLGNSPLHF
TRBJ1-2,-,TRBV10-3,many,TGTGCCATCAGTGATTTGCGGGCAGGGACGAGTCACTATGGCTACACCTTC,CAISDLRAGTSHYGYTF
TRBJ1-1,-,TRBV20-1,many,TGCAGTGCTCGAAGAGGGAACACTGAAGCTTTCTTT,CSARRGNTEAFF
TRBJ2-5,-,TRBV20-1,many,TGCAGTGCCGGAAAGGGGAGAGAGACCCAGTACTTC,CSAGKGRETQYF
TRBJ2-4,TRBD1,TRBV20-1,few,TGCAGTGCAAGCCAGACAGGGGTCAAAAACATTCAGTACTTC,CSASQTGVKNIQYF
TRBJ2-3,-,TRBV20-1,many,TGCAGTGCTAGAGATCGCCGCAGCACAGATACGCAGTATTTT,CSARDRRSTDTQYF
TRBJ1-5,-,TRBV5-1,many,TGCGCCAGCAGGCGGGCCTCGGATCAGCCCCAGCATTTT,CASRRASDQPQHF
TRBJ1-1,-,TRBV12-3/TRBV12-4,many,TGTGCCAGCAGTTTGGGCTACACGGGCACTGAAGCTTTCTTT,CASSLGYTGTEAFF
TRBJ1-6,-,TRBV20-1,many,TGCAGTGCTAATCGCAGGGACTATAATTCACCCCTCCACTTT,CSANRRDYNSPLHF
TRBJ2-3,-,TRBV11-3,many,TGTGCCAGCAGCTTGCACACAGATACGCAGTATTTT,CASSLHTDTQYF
TRBJ1-1,-,TRBV6-5,many,TGTGCCAGCACCCGAGGTGCCGAAGCTTTCTTT,CASTRGAEAFF
TRBJ1-4,-,TRBV7-9,many,TGTGCCAGCAGCTTAGGTCGGGCAGGGAGATCGGAACTGTTTTTT,CASSLGRAGRSELFF
TRBJ2-1,TRBD2,TRBV13,few,TGTGCCAGCAGCCCAAACGTCCTTGGCGGGGGGGCATCCAATGAGCAGTTCTTC,CASSPNVLGGGASNEQFF
TRBJ1-3,-,TRBV5-1,many,TGCGCCAGCAGCTTAGGAGGGGGAGGAAACACCATATATTTT,CASSLGGGGNTIYF
TRBJ2-7,-,TRBV20-1,many,TGCAGTGCTAACCCGACCCCCCTTGCGGGCGAGCAGTACTTC,CSANPTPLAGEQYF
TRBJ1-6,TRBD1,TRBV6-5,many,TGTGCCAGCAGTTACTACGGGACAGGCAATTCACCCCTCCACTTT,CASSYYGTGNSPLHF
TRBJ1-1,-,TRBV20-1,many,TGCAGTGCTAGAGATCTAGGCAGGGGGAACACTGAAGCTTTCTTT,CSARDLGRGNTEAFF
TRBJ2-5,-,TRBV7-7,many,TGTGCCAGCAGCTTCTCGGTTGGGATACAAGAGACCCAGTACTTC,CASSFSVGIQETQYF
TRBJ2-3,-,TRBV29-1,many,TGCAGCGTTGAAGTGGGGGATACGCAGTATTTT,CSVEVGDTQYF
TRBJ2-5,TRBD2,TRBV5-1,many,TGCGCCAGCAGCTTGGCCAATACGGTGGGGGGGGAGACCCAGTACTTC,CASSLANTVGGETQYF
TRBJ1-4,-,TRBV30,few,TGTGCCTGGAGCCGCCTACAGGGAGGGGACGAAAAACTGTTTTTT,CAWSRLQGGDEKLFF
TRBJ2-1,-,TRBV20-1,many,TGCAGTGCTAGAGCGTCCAAGGGGGGGGGATACAATGAGCAGTTCTTC,CSARASKGGGYNEQFF
TRBJ2-1,-,TRBV24-1,-,TGTGCCACCAGTGATTTTGGTTGGCGGGGCGGTGAGCAGTTCTTC,CATSDFGWRGGEQFF
TRBJ2-2,-,TRBV7-2,many,TGTGCCAGCAGCCTTGGACTGTCAACCACCGGGGAGCTGTTTTTT,CASSLGLSTTGELFF
TRBJ1-3,-,TRBV25-1,many,TGTGCCAGCAGTGCGGGGGGCGAAGGCTCTGGAAACACCATATATTTT,CASSAGGEGSGNTIYF
TRBJ1-2,-,TRBV5-5,-,TGTGCCAGCACCGCGACCGTCTACTATGGCTACACCTTC,CASTATVYYGYTF
TRBJ2-2,-,TRBV7-2,-,TGTGCCAGCAGCTTAGCAGGGGTTTGGTCCACCGGGGAGCTGTTTTTT,CASSLAGVWSTGELFF
TRBJ2-2,TRBD1,TRBV24-1,many,TGTGCCACCAGGCCGGGACAGCGAGACACCGGGGAGCTGTTTTTT,CATRPGQRDTGELFF
TRBJ2-7,-,TRBV28,few,TGTGCCAGCAGTTACCGGTTACACGAGCAGTACTTC,CASSYRLHEQYF
TRBJ2-1,-,TRBV7-8,many,TGTGCCAGCAGCTTACTTAAGGCGATGCAGTTCTTC,CASSLLKAMQFF
TRBJ1-2,-,TRBV5-1,many,TGCGCCAGCAGCTTTGGGGACAACTATGGCTACACCTTC,CASSFGDNYGYTF
TRBJ2-5,TRBD2,TRBV11-2,many,TGTGCCAGCAGCCCCGGCATGGGAATAACGGGGGGGCTTGAGGAGACCCAGTACTTC,CASSPGMGITGGLEETQYF
TRBJ1-4,-,TRBV4-1,many,TGCGCCAGCAGCCAACCTACCAGGGCAAAGGGAGAAAAACTGTTTTTT,CASSQPTRAKGEKLFF
TRBJ2-1,-,TRBV4-1,many,TGCGCCAGCAGCCAAGCTCGGGATGAGCAGTTCTTC,CASSQARDEQFF
TRBJ2-7,-,TRBV10-3,once,TGTGCCATCAGTGCCATAGGAGACACCTACGAGCAGTACTTC,CAISAIGDTYEQYF
TRBJ2-7,TRBD1,TRBV24-1,many,TGTGCCACCAGTGACCCCGGGGACAGCTACGAGCAGTACTTC,CATSDPGDSYEQYF
TRBJ1-2,-,TRBV4-2,many,TGTGCCAGCAGCCAAGATCTGGGGGGGCCCTATGGCTACACCTTC,CASSQDLGGPYGYTF
TRBJ2-3,-,TRBV7-2,many,TGTGCCAGCAGCTTAAAGTCGGGGGATACGCAGTATTTT,CASSLKSGDTQYF
TRBJ1-4,-,TRBV7-8,-,TGTGCCAGCAGCTGGGCGGGAGAAAATCTGTTTTTT,CASSWAGENLFF
TRBJ1-5,-,TRBV20-1,many,TGCAGTGCTACCGGGACGGGATATCAGCCCCAGCATTTT,CSATGTGYQPQHF
TRBJ2-1,-,TRBV5-1,many,TGCGCCAGCAGCCCCGGGACCGGGTACAATGAGCAGTTCTTC,CASSPGTGYNEQFF
TRBJ1-4,-,TRBV7-9,many,TGTGCCAGCAGCCGGGGGGACAAATATAATGAAAAACTGTTTTTT,CASSRGDKYNEKLFF
TRBJ2-7,TRBD1,TRBV5-1,many,TGCGCCAGCTCTACCCCGGGACAGGCCTACGAGCAGTACTTC,CASSTPGQAYEQYF
TRBJ2-2,TRBD1,TRBV10-3,many,TGTGCCATCAGTGGACGTACAGGGGGCGCAACCGGGGAGCTGTTTTTT,CAISGRTGGATGELFF
TRBJ2-2,TRBD1,TRBV7-9,few,TGTGCCAGCAGCCGTACCGGGACAGCGAACACCGGGGAGCTGTTTTTT,CASSRTGTANTGELFF
TRBJ1-2,-,TRBV20-1,many,TGCAGTGGCACAGGGTCTAGCTATGGCTACACCTTC,CSGTGSSYGYTF
TRBJ2-5,-,TRBV5-6,many,TGTGCCAGCAGCAAAGGGGAACACTGGTCGGAGACCCAGTACTTC,CASSKGEHWSETQYF
TRBJ1-6,-,TRBV10-3,many,TGTGCCATCAGTGGTTCGGAAAATTCACCCCTCCACTTT,CAISGSENSPLHF
TRBJ1-5,-,TRBV12-3/TRBV12-4,many,TGTGCCAGCAGTTTGGGGACCCGACAGCCCACTGTCAATCAGCCCCAGCATTTT,CASSLGTRQPTVNQPQHF